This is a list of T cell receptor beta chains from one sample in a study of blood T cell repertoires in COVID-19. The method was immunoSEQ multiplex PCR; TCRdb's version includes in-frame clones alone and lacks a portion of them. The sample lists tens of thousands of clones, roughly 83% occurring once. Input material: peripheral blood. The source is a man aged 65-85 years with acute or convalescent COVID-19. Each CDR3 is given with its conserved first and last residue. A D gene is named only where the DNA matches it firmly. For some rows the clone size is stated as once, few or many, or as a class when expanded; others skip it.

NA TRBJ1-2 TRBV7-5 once CVRSLWAGQGTGYTF TGTGTCAGAAGCTTATGGGCGGGACAGGGAACTGGCTACACCTTC
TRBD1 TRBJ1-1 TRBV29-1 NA CSARQGANTEAFF TGCAGCGCCCGACAGGGGGCAAACACTGAAGCTTTCTTT
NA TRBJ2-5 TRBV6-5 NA CASRPPGSGQETQYF TGTGCCAGCAGACCACCCGGATCGGGCCAAGAGACCCAGTACTTC
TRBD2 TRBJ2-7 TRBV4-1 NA CASSQSTSGGYEQYF TGCGCCAGCAGCCAATCGACTAGCGGGGGATACGAGCAGTACTTC
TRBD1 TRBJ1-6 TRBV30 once CAWAPRQGPDSPLHF TGTGCCTGGGCCCCCCGACAGGGCCCAGATTCACCCCTCCACTTT
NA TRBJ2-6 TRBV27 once CASSLISGANVLTF TGTGCCAGCAGTCTTATCTCTGGGGCCAACGTCCTGACTTTC
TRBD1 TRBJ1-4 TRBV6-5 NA CASSPTGTVNEKLFF TGTGCCAGCAGTCCCACCGGGACAGTTAATGAAAAACTGTTTTTT
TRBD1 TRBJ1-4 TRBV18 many CASSPPGTGGEKLFF TGTGCCAGCTCACCACCGGGGACAGGGGGCGAAAAACTGTTTTTT
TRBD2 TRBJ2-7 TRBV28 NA CASRPPSGMQYF TGTGCCAGCCGGCCTCCTAGCGGGATGCAGTACTTC
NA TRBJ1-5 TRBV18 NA CASSPDGLSNQPQHF TGTGCCAGCTCACCAGATGGGCTTAGCAATCAGCCCCAGCATTTT
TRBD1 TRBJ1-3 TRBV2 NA CASRALQGANTIYF TGTGCCAGCAGAGCTCTACAGGGGGCAAACACCATATATTTT
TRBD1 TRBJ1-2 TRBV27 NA CASSFDRGGGYTF TGTGCCAGCAGTTTCGACAGGGGTGGTGGCTACACCTTC
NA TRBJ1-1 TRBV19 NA CASSQNSNTEAFF TGTGCCAGTAGTCAAAACTCGAACACTGAAGCTTTCTTT
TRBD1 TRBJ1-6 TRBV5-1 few CASSVSGQVFNSPLHF TGCGCCAGCAGCGTATCGGGACAGGTGTTTAATTCACCCCTCCACTTT
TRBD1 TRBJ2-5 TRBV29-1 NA CSVRQGVRRETQYF TGCAGCGTCAGACAGGGGGTCAGGCGGGAGACCCAGTACTTC
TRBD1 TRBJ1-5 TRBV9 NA CASSQGADQPQHF TGTGCCAGCTCGCAGGGGGCGGATCAGCCCCAGCATTTT
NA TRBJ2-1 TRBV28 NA CASSPGGARNSRQFF TGTGCCAGCAGCCCCGGCGGGGCTAGGAATAGCCGGCAGTTCTTC
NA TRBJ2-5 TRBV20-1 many CSASYGETQYF TGCAGTGCTAGCTACGGAGAGACCCAGTACTTC
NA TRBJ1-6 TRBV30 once CAWSVQGDSPLHF TGTGCCTGGAGTGTACAGGGTGATTCACCCCTCCACTTT
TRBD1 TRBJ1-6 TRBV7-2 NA CASSSTGGTASPLHF TGTGCCAGCAGCTCCACAGGGGGCACTGCTTCACCCCTCCACTTT
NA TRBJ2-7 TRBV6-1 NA CASSEAGMGGEQYF TGTGCCAGCAGTGAAGCGGGGATGGGAGGAGAGCAGTACTTC
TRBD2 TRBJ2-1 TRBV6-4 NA CASSADPGTSGVEQFF TGTGCCAGCAGTGCCGACCCCGGGACTAGCGGGGTTGAGCAGTTCTTC
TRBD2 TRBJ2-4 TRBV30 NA CAFGGLGDIQYF TGTGCCTTCGGGGGGTTAGGTGACATTCAGTACTTC
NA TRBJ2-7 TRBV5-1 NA CASSLVATRYEQYF TGCGCCAGCAGCTTGGTGGCAACCAGATACGAGCAGTACTTC
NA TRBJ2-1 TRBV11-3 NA CASSFTEDNYNEQFF TGTGCCAGCAGCTTCACAGAGGACAATTACAATGAGCAGTTCTTC
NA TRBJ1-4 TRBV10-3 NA CAIKGREGEKLFF TGTGCCATCAAGGGCAGGGAAGGTGAAAAACTGTTTTTT
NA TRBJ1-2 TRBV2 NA CASTVVVSNYGYTF TGTGCCAGCACAGTGGTCGTTTCTAACTATGGCTACACCTTC
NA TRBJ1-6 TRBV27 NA CASSFRGEGSPLHF TGTGCCAGCAGTTTCAGGGGTGAGGGTTCACCCCTCCACTTT
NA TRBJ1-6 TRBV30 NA CAWSVLSGEGSPLHF TGTGCCTGGAGTGTACTCTCAGGGGAAGGATCACCCCTCCACTTT
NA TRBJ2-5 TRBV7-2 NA CASSKGPGEYQETQYF TGTGCCAGCAGCAAGGGCCCCGGGGAGTACCAAGAGACCCAGTACTTC
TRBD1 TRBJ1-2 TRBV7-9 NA CASSQQGDYGYTF TGTGCCAGCAGCCAGCAGGGGGACTATGGCTACACCTTC
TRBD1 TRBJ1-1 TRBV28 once CASSAWDRWDTEAFF TGTGCCAGCAGTGCCTGGGACAGGTGGGACACTGAAGCTTTCTTT
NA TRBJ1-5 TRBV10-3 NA CAISESSSNQPQHF TGTGCCATCAGTGAGTCGAGTAGCAATCAGCCCCAGCATTTT
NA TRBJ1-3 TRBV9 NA CASSVDHGGGNTIYF TGTGCCAGCAGCGTAGACCACGGTGGTGGAAACACCATATATTTT
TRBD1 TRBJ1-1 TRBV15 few CATSTRTGTDEAFF TGTGCCACCAGCACCCGGACAGGGACGGATGAAGCTTTCTTT
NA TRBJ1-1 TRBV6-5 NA CASSYSKKGVSTEAFF TGTGCCAGCAGTTACTCGAAGAAAGGGGTGAGCACTGAAGCTTTCTTT
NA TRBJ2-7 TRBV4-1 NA CASSQPGVGSSYEQYF TGCGCCAGCAGCCAACCGGGAGTGGGGAGCTCCTACGAGCAGTACTTC
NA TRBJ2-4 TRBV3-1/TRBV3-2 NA CASSDEEAAKNIQYF TGTGCCAGCAGCGACGAGGAGGCTGCCAAAAACATTCAGTACTTC
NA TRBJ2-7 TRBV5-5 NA CASRFATDYEQYF TGTGCCAGCAGATTTGCGACAGACTACGAGCAGTACTTC
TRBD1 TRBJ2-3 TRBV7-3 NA CASSSDRGIDTQYF TGTGCCAGCAGCTCGGACAGGGGGATAGATACGCAGTATTTT
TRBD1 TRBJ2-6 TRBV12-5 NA CASGLVLGFRTGADRTGANVLTF TGTGCTAGTGGTTTGGTATTGGGGTTTCGGACAGGGGCCGATCGCACTGGGGCCAACGTCCTGACTTTC
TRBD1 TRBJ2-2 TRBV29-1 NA CSVQGTRTGELFF TGCAGCGTACAGGGGACGCGAACCGGGGAGCTGTTTTTT